This T cell receptor (beta chain) was recorded in a study of cytotoxic CD8 clonotypes in ibrutinib-treated CLL. This CDR3 region has 14 residues. V was trimmed by 3 bases and J by 10 bases, leaving 13 bases between them. Per germline, CDR1 SGHTA and CDR2 FQGNSA. The assay was immunoSEQ multiplex PCR, and TCRdb's table has in-frame clones only and misses some. The sample shows 30,000 to 40,000 clones, 71% of them seen only once. In its sample, this clone was seen a few times. Its antigen is unidentified. Study-wide points: Contraction or stability on treatment characterized the public clonotypes, which were uncommon. Elevated clonality accompanied ibrutinib response, with a return toward baseline values at progression.

The V gene is TRBV7-2, the J gene TRBJ1-6; tentative D call: TRBD1 (5 bases). The sequencing used PBMCs, collected at disease progression, from a patient treated with ibrutinib. This clonotype was sampled from a human donor with chronic lymphocytic leukemia. The CDR3 DNA follows: TGTGCCAGCAGCTTGGGGGTTTCTAACTCACCCCTCCACTTT. This encodes CASSLGVSNSPLHF.